A single sample gave rise to the 27 T cell receptor beta chains below, sequenced in a study of cytomegalovirus exposure and HLA in healthy donors. The method was immunoSEQ multiplex PCR; TCRdb's version includes in-frame clones alone and lacks a portion of them. This table has 260,000 or so clones, approximately 87% appearing once. Source material: PBMCs. These receptors were taken from a man between 18 and 35 years old in good health and CMV-seronegative.

This clone was counted many times. The chain employs TRBV12-1 and TRBJ1-5. TRBV12-1 is designated a pseudogene. There are 13 residues in the CDR3. CDR3 loop: CAPRGRMDQPQHF. The DNA for the CDR3 is TGTGCCCCCAGAGGCCGGATGGATCAGCCCCAGCATTTT.

The chain uses TRBV6-5 and TRBJ1-2, with D hard to call. Trimming stripped 7 bases from V and 8 bases from J, with 17 bases between. This CDR3 spans 13 amino acids. Germline CDR1 MNHEY, CDR2 SVGAGI. In nucleotides, the CDR3 is TGTGCCAGCACCGTACCGGGGTCGAGGGGCTACACCTTC. Amino acid sequence: CASTVPGSRGYTF.

This chain connects TRBV9 to TRBJ2-3; TRBD2 matches at 8 bases. The CDR3 is 14 amino acids. Trimming removed 4 bases from V and 5 bases from J; junction bases left unmatched: 6. Germline CDR1 SGDLS, CDR2 YYNGEE. This chain's CDR3 is CASSQREYGDTQYF. The CDR3 nucleotides read TGTGCCAGCAGCCAGCGGGAGTATGGAGATACGCAGTATTTT. Drawing the rest from reference TRBV9 and TRBJ2-3, the complete variable domain is DSGVTQTPKHLITATGQRVTLRCSPRSGDLSVYWYQQSLDQGLQFLIQYYNGEERAKGNILERFSAQQFPDLHSELNLSSLELGDSALYFCASSQREYGDTQYFGPGTRLTVL.

The gene calls are TRBV13 and TRBJ1-2, with D possibly TRBD1 on 6 matching bases. The CDR3 is made up of 12 amino acids. CDR1 PRHDT and CDR2 FYEKMQ come from the germline V gene (reference sequence). V was pared by 5 bases and J by 7 bases, with 11 bases between. The CDR3 protein is CASSQTGSGYTF. CDR3 sequence (DNA): TGTGCCAGCAGCCAAACAGGGAGTGGCTACACCTTC.

The V gene is TRBV9, the J gene TRBJ1-1; tentative D call: TRBD1 (6 bases). V gave up 0 bases and J gave up 4 bases, with 13 bases separating them. Germline V gene sequence: CDR1 SGDLS, CDR2 YYNGEE. The CDR3 runs 15 residues. CDR3: CASSVEGRGGTEAFF. CDR3 coding DNA: TGTGCCAGCAGCGTAGAAGGTAGAGGGGGCACTGAAGCTTTCTTT.

The V and J genes are TRBV6-1 and TRBJ1-1; D remains ambiguous. V dropped 0 bases and J dropped 10 bases, with 9 bases sitting between them. This CDR3 region has 12 residues. Looked up from germline, CDR1 is MNHNS and CDR2 is SASEGT. The CDR3 coding sequence is TGTGCCAGCAGTGAAGCGTATCTGTCAGCTTTCTTT. Translation: CASSEAYLSAFF.

This clone came up once. The chain employs TRBV5-1 and TRBJ2-4; D is possibly TRBD1 (6 bases). Germline V gives CDR1 SGHRS, CDR2 YFSETQ. Trimming removed 4 bases from V and 1 base from J, with 9 bases in between. This CDR3 comprises 14 residues. The CDR3 DNA reads TGCGCCAGCAGCACCCAGGGGGCCAAAAACATTCAGTACTTC. It translates to CASSTQGAKNIQYF. Full variable domain (rest looked up from reference TRBV5-1 and TRBJ2-4): KAGVTQTPRYLIKTRGQQVTLSCSPISGHRSVSWYQQTPGQGLQFLFEYFSETQRNKGNFPGRFSGRQFSNSRSEMNVSTLELGDSALYLCASSTQGAKNIQYFGAGTRLSVL.

The chain uses TRBV7-2 and TRBJ2-3; maybe TRBD2 (5 bases). There are 15 residues in the CDR3. Germline lookup yields CDR1 SGHTA and CDR2 FQGNSA. With 4 bases removed from V and 3 bases from J, the gap between germline ends came to 14 bases. The CDR3 loop reads CASSSRGGGTDTQYF. The DNA for the CDR3 is TGTGCCAGCAGCTCTAGAGGCGGAGGTACAGATACGCAGTATTTT.

The chain joins TRBV15 to TRBJ2-5; no clear D gene. Trimming left V 2 bases short and J 4 bases short, with 8 bases between. In germline, CDR1 is LNHNV, CDR2 YYDKDF (reference sequence). The CDR3 extends over 13 amino acids. CDR3 in DNA: TGTGCCACCAGCAGAAGAGTAGCAGAGACCCAGTACTTC. It encodes CATSRRVAETQYF.

This sequence joins TRBV9 and TRBJ2-2; a weak D match, TRBD1 (5 bases). Trimming took 0 bases from V and 3 from J, leaving 15 bases between them. In germline, CDR1 is SGDLS, CDR2 YYNGEE. This CDR3 is built from 17 residues. This CDR3 is CASSVGGGAGYTGELFF. In DNA form, the CDR3 reads TGTGCCAGCAGCGTAGGGGGTGGGGCAGGGTACACCGGGGAGCTGTTTTTT.

This chain connects TRBV4-2 to TRBJ1-3, with D perhaps TRBD1 (5 bases). The germline V gene has CDR1 LGHNA and CDR2 YNFKEQ. The V end was cut by 0 bases, the J end by 2 bases, with 11 bases between. The CDR3 has 16 residues. DNA of the CDR3: TGTGCCAGCAGCCAAGAAAGCGAAGGGGCTGGAAACACCATATATTTT. Protein: CASSQESEGAGNTIYF.

The chain couples TRBV4-3 to TRBJ2-2, with TRBD1 identical over 7 bases. Germline V gene lookup returns CDR1 LGHNA and CDR2 YSLEER. The ends lost 0 bases at V and 7 bases at J; junction bases unmatched: 8. This CDR3 comprises 16 residues. Written as DNA, the CDR3 is TGCGCCAGCAGCCAAGATGGCCACAGGGGTAACGGGGAGCTGTTTTTT. Its protein is CASSQDGHRGNGELFF.

The chain couples TRBV30 to TRBJ1-2, with no clear D. The germline V gene encodes CDR1 GTSNPN and CDR2 SVGIG (reference sequence). CDR3 length: 13 amino acids. Trimming shortened V by 4 bases and J by 9 bases, and 18 bases separated the two germline ends. The CDR3 region is CAWNRLTRPSYTF. The CDR3 DNA reads TGTGCCTGGAATAGACTCACCCGACCGAGCTACACCTTC.

The gene calls are TRBV5-4 and TRBJ2-1, with 11 bases matching TRBD1. Germline lookup yields CDR1 SGHNT and CDR2 YYREEE (reference sequence). The V gene end was trimmed by 4 bases and the J gene end by 10 bases; junction bases not matched to a gene: 13. The CDR3 sequence is 16 residues long. The CDR3 nucleotides are TGTGCCAGCAGCCAATTGGACAGGGGGCGCGTTAGGGAGCAGTTCTTC. Translated, it gives CASSQLDRGRVREQFF.

The chain has TRBV29-1 and TRBJ1-1; D ambiguous. Trimming cost V 7 bases and J 5 bases, with 14 bases left between them. Per germline, CDR1 SQVTM and CDR2 ANQGSEA. The CDR3 spans 12 residues. In nucleotides, the CDR3 is TGCAGCGGCCACGGGGTACGGACTGAAGCTTTCTTT. Protein: CSGHGVRTEAFF.

The gene calls are TRBV7-2 and TRBJ1-1; D might be TRBD1 (5 bases). Germline V gives CDR1 SGHTA, CDR2 FQGNSA. Between the trimmed V and J ends, which lost 5 bases and 2 bases, there was a span of 9 bases. This CDR3 spans 13 amino acids. CDR3 loop: CASSMQGNTEAFF. For the CDR3, the DNA is TGTGCCAGCAGCATGCAGGGAAACACTGAAGCTTTCTTT.

The gene calls are TRBV5-8 and TRBJ1-6; D is unclear. The CDR3 length is 12 residues. V shed 2 bases and J shed 9 bases, with 6 bases lying between them. Germline CDR1 is SGHTS and CDR2 is YDEGEE. The CDR3 sequence: CASSFFRSPLHF. The CDR3 nucleotides are TGTGCCAGCAGCTTTTTTCGTTCACCCCTCCACTTT.

V usage is TRBV7-9 and J usage is TRBJ1-1; 7 nucleotides align to TRBD1. V trimming: 5 bases; J trimming: 3 bases; junction bases outside the gene matches: 9. CDR3 length: 15 amino acids. The V gene's germline CDR1 is SEHNR and CDR2 FQNEAQ (reference sequence). The CDR3 DNA is TGTGCCAGCAGCCCAAAGTACAGGGGCGACACTGAAGCTTTCTTT. It is translated as CASSPKYRGDTEAFF.

This CDR3 is CASSVDVGDYSPHEQFF. The CDR3 DNA follows: TGTGCCAGCAGCGTAGACGTAGGAGACTATAGCCCCCATGAGCAGTTCTTC. The chain uses TRBV9 and TRBJ2-1, with D maybe TRBD2 (5 bases). CDR1 is SGDLS and CDR2 is YYNGEE in the germline V gene. The length of the CDR3 is 17 residues. The V end lost 0 bases, the J end lost 8 bases, and 21 bases lay between the germline ends.

The V call is TRBV28, the J call TRBJ1-5; 10 nucleotides match TRBD1. The CDR3 consists of 14 residues. Germline V gene data show CDR1 as MDHEN and CDR2 as SYDVKM. V gave up 7 bases and J gave up 4 bases; unmatched junction bases: 4. Here the CDR3 reads CASIPGQGNQPQHF. As DNA, the CDR3 is TGTGCCAGCATCCCGGGACAGGGGAATCAGCCCCAGCATTTT.

The V call is TRBV6-5, the J call TRBJ1-5; D ambiguous. V shed 5 bases and J shed 1 base, with 12 bases lying between them. CDR1 and CDR2 (germline): MNHEY, SVGAGI. This CDR3 spans 15 amino acids. The CDR3 DNA reads TGTGCCAGCAGTCATGCTCACAAGAGCAATCAGCCCCAGCATTTT. It specifies CASSHAHKSNQPQHF.

The CDR3 is CASSRGQTSYNEQFF. In DNA form, the CDR3 reads TGCGCCAGCAGCCGAGGACAGACTTCATACAATGAGCAGTTCTTC. This chain joins TRBV5-1 and TRBJ2-1, with TRBD1 as a possible D gene (6 bases). Trimming took off 4 bases at V and 4 bases at J, with 15 bases between the two ends. The CDR3 loop spans 15 amino acids. CDR1 is SGHRS and CDR2 is YFSETQ in the germline V gene.

This clone was seen just once. The gene calls are TRBV5-1 and TRBJ2-4; the D gene is possibly TRBD2 (6 bases). Germline loops: CDR1 SGHRS, CDR2 YFSETQ. With 0 bases removed from V and 0 bases from J, the gap between germline ends came to 13 bases. The CDR3 runs to 17 residues. The CDR3 DNA follows: TGCGCCAGCAGCTTGGATCCCACTAGCTTAGCCAAAAACATTCAGTACTTC. Protein: CASSLDPTSLAKNIQYF.

This clone was observed a few times. This rearrangement joins TRBV7-2 to TRBJ1-2; 10 bases line up with TRBD1. This CDR3 comprises 15 residues. Trimming removed 0 bases from V and 2 bases from J; junction bases left unmatched: 0. The V gene's germline CDR1 is SGHTA and CDR2 FQGNSA. The CDR3 spells CASSLAGQGNYGYTF. The CDR3 bases are TGTGCCAGCAGCTTAGCGGGACAGGGGAACTATGGCTACACCTTC.

The chain combines TRBV27 with TRBJ1-6; 8 bases are a match to TRBD1. This CDR3 region has 15 residues. The V segment lost 1 base and the J segment 5 bases; nucleotides outside the gene matches: 1. Germline CDR1 MNHEY, CDR2 SMNVEV (reference sequence). The CDR3 sequence is CASSLLTGDNSPLHF. The CDR3 nucleotides are TGTGCCAGCAGTTTATTGACAGGGGATAATTCACCCCTCCACTTT.

The chain couples TRBV19 to TRBJ1-1, with 10 bases lining up with TRBD1. The CDR3 has 16 amino acids. The V and J ends lost 5 bases and 0 bases, in that order; junction bases with no gene match: 6. Germline V gene lookup returns CDR1 LNHDA and CDR2 SQIVND (reference sequence). The CDR3 here is CASSSWTGGMNTEAFF. CDR3 nucleotide sequence: TGTGCCAGTAGTTCCTGGACAGGGGGAATGAACACTGAAGCTTTCTTT. The full variable domain, its missing parts supplied by reference TRBV19 and TRBJ1-1, is DGGITQSPKYLFRKEGQNVTLSCEQNLNHDAMYWYRQDPGQGLRLIYYSQIVNDFQKGDIAEGYSVSREKKESFPLTVTSAQKNPTAFYLCASSSWTGGMNTEAFFGQGTRLTVV.

V and J are TRBV7-9 and TRBJ1-1; D not certain. Germline CDR1 and CDR2: SEHNR and FQNEAQ (reference sequence). The CDR3 has 12 residues. With 1 base removed from V and 4 bases from J, the gap between germline ends came to 4 bases. CDR3 sequence reads: CASSLVVTEAFF. CDR3 sequence (DNA): TGTGCCAGCAGCTTAGTAGTCACTGAAGCTTTCTTT.